The present T cell receptor (beta chain) was sequenced within a study of identical twins. Trimming cost V 6 bases and J 6 bases, with 24 bases left between them. This CDR3 spans 16 amino acids. CDR1 and CDR2 from the germline V gene are MDHEN and SYDVKM. TCRdb passed the 5' RACE reads through MiXCR, listing each CDR3 protein once. Of 1.5 million to 2 million distinct CDR3 sequences in the sample, around a third are singletons; the top ten hold around 0.25%. This clonotype turned up a few times. J is TRBJ2-7 and V is TRBV28; possibly TRBD1 for D (7 bases). The receptor was derived from a newborn girl in good health. The sequenced sample consisted of cord blood. The CDR3 DNA is TGTGCCAGCAGCTCAACAGGGGCCCTAGGACTACGCGAGCAGTACTTC. Amino acids: CASSSTGALGLREQYF.